The rows below give T cell receptor beta chains drawn from one sample of a study of T cell repertoires in cytomegalovirus infection. MiXCR, applied by TCRdb to the reads, yields one record per CDR3 protein. This table holds hundreds of thousands of distinct CDR3 sequences, approximately 40% found once. Sequenced input: PBMCs. Source of these receptors: a human donor in good health (CMV status not recorded). Some clones in this sample may be carry-over from other donors' samples. Each CDR3 is given with its conserved first and last residue. A D gene is named only where the DNA matches it firmly. Clone size appears in some rows only: once, few, many, or a class for an expanded clone.

cdr3_aa cdr3_nt d_call cdr3_length j_call clone_size v_call
CSATKRRTGEMNTEAFF TGCAGTGCCACCAAACGCAGAACTGGGGAAATGAACACTGAAGCTTTCTTT . 17 TRBJ1-1 . TRBV20-1
CASSLARWGARGANVLTF TGTGCCAGCAGCTTGGCCCGGTGGGGGGCGCGTGGGGCCAACGTCCTGACTTTC . 18 TRBJ2-6 few TRBV5-5
CASRGGAGPYNSPLHF TGTGCCAGCAGGGGAGGGGCCGGCCCGTATAATTCACCCCTCCACTTT . 16 TRBJ1-6 . TRBV6-8
CATSDPGTANYGYTF TGTGCCACCAGTGACCCCGGGACAGCTAACTATGGCTACACCTTC TRBD1 15 TRBJ1-2 once TRBV24-1
CASSLTFSGGAKNIQYF TGTGCCAGCAGCTTGACGTTTAGCGGGGGAGCCAAAAACATTCAGTACTTC TRBD2 17 TRBJ2-4 many TRBV5-5
CASSKGQGTYSNQPQHF TGTGCCAGCAGCAAGGGACAGGGAACGTATAGCAATCAGCCCCAGCATTTT TRBD1 17 TRBJ1-5 few TRBV28
CASSVDGGGNSYEQYF TGTGCCAGCAGCGTAGATGGCGGGGGTAATTCCTACGAGCAGTACTTC TRBD2 16 TRBJ2-7 . TRBV9
CASSLHGPNTEAFF TGTGCCAGCAGTTTACATGGACCCAACACTGAAGCTTTCTTT . 14 TRBJ1-1 few TRBV12-3/TRBV12-4
CASSQAPGLPYTDTQYF TGTGCCAGCAGCCAAGCCCCGGGACTACCGTACACAGATACGCAGTATTTT TRBD2 17 TRBJ2-3 few TRBV14
CASRQEMGGVGNQPPHF TGTGCCAGCCGCCAAGAAATGGGGGGAGTGGGGAATCAGCCCCCGCATTTT . 17 TRBJ1-5 once TRBV4-2
CASSPEREGYNEQFF TGCGCCAGCAGCCCTGAGCGGGAGGGATACAATGAGCAGTTCTTC TRBD2 15 TRBJ2-1 . TRBV5-1
CASSAGGGITDTQYF TGTGCCAGCAGCGCAGGGGGCGGGATCACAGATACGCAGTATTTT TRBD1 15 TRBJ2-3 . TRBV7-2
CASSPDRLVGQYF TGTGCCAGCAGCCCGGACAGGTTGGTGGGGCAGTACTTC TRBD1 13 TRBJ2-7 many TRBV7-6
CASRETSGAKNIQYF TGTGCCAGCAGGGAGACTAGTGGAGCCAAAAACATTCAGTACTTC . 15 TRBJ2-4 . TRBV7-2
CASSLWGSTNEKLFF TGTGCCAGCAGTTTATGGGGGTCAACTAATGAAAAACTGTTTTTT . 15 TRBJ1-4 few TRBV28
CASSQAGTEQETQYF TGTGCCAGCAGCCAAGCCGGGACAGAACAGGAGACCCAGTACTTC TRBD1 15 TRBJ2-5 many TRBV11-2
CASSLMGGQPQHF TGTGCCAGCAGTTTAATGGGTGGGCAGCCCCAGCATTTT . 13 TRBJ1-5 few TRBV27
CSARGVRTRQNTEAFF TGCAGTGCTAGAGGCGTTCGTACCAGACAGAACACTGAAGCTTTCTTT . 16 TRBJ1-1 . TRBV20-1
CASSDYGTGYGYTF TGTGCCAGCAGTGATTACGGGACAGGGTATGGCTACACCTTC TRBD1 14 TRBJ1-2 . TRBV6-6
CATSETGTSLYEQFF TGTGCCACCAGTGAGACCGGGACTAGTCTCTATGAGCAGTTCTTC TRBD2 15 TRBJ2-1 . TRBV24-1
CASSLTHTYNEQFF TGTGCCAGCAGCCTGACCCATACTTACAATGAGCAGTTCTTC . 14 TRBJ2-1 few TRBV6-2/TRBV6-3
CARSSELYNEPFF TGTGCCAGGAGCTCCGAACTCTACAATGAGCCGTTCTTC . 13 TRBJ2-1 . TRBV7-2
CAISPNLETQYF TGTGCCATCAGTCCCAACTTGGAGACCCAGTACTTC . 12 TRBJ2-5 . TRBV10-3
CAIIRDQSREQYF TGTGCCATCATACGGGACCAGTCCAGGGAGCAGTACTTC . 13 TRBJ2-7 few TRBV7-2
CASSYSGTGGEQYF TGTGCCAGCAGTTATTCCGGGACAGGGGGCGAGCAGTACTTC TRBD1 14 TRBJ2-7 few TRBV6-6
CATSSGTGGLETQYF TGTGCCACCAGTTCCGGGACAGGGGGCTTGGAGACCCAGTACTTC TRBD1 15 TRBJ2-5 few TRBV24-1
CSAKSTLNTGELFF TGCAGTGCTAAATCCACCTTGAACACCGGGGAGCTGTTTTTT . 14 TRBJ2-2 few TRBV20-1
CASSYGGRRNTEAFF TGTGCCAGCAGCTACGGGGGGCGCAGAAACACTGAAGCTTTCTTT . 15 TRBJ1-1 few TRBV7-9
CASSPLGHLNTEAFF TGTGCCAGCAGCCCGTTGGGACACCTTAACACTGAAGCTTTCTTT . 15 TRBJ1-1 many TRBV9
CASSGETRNTEALF TGTGCCAGCAGCGGTGAGACACGGAACACTGAAGCTTTATTT . 14 TRBJ1-1 . TRBV5-6
CASSSLVATYEQYF TGTGCCAGCAGCTCCCTGGTGGCGACCTACGAGCAGTACTTC . 14 TRBJ2-7 once TRBV27
CASSQGFPTEAFF TGTGCCAGCAGCCAGGGGTTCCCCACTGAAGCTTTCTTT . 13 TRBJ1-1 . TRBV28
CSARRAGGPNDEQFF TGCAGTGCGAGGAGGGCGGGAGGGCCCAACGATGAGCAGTTCTTC TRBD2 15 TRBJ2-1 . TRBV20-1
CASSLKPDEQFF TGTGCCAGCAGCTTAAAGCCCGATGAGCAGTTCTTC . 12 TRBJ2-1 many TRBV7-8
CASSMGAQPQHF TGTGCCAGTAGTATGGGGGCTCAGCCCCAGCATTTT . 12 TRBJ1-5 few TRBV19
CASSSTRTGMNTEAFF TGTGCCAGCAGTTCAACTCGGACAGGTATGAACACTGAAGCTTTCTTT TRBD1 16 TRBJ1-1 many TRBV28
CATRGKGSYTDTQYF TGTGCCACCCGAGGGAAAGGGTCTTACACAGATACGCAGTATTTT . 15 TRBJ2-3 once TRBV6-8
CSAGVATNTGELFF TGCAGCGCGGGGGTAGCAACGAACACCGGGGAGCTGTTTTTT . 14 TRBJ2-2 . TRBV29-1
CASSRYDEETQYF TGTGCCAGTAGTCGATACGACGAAGAGACCCAGTACTTC . 13 TRBJ2-5 few TRBV19
CATSQGAGRTEAFF TGTGCCACCAGCCAGGGAGCAGGGCGGACTGAAGCTTTCTTT . 14 TRBJ1-1 . TRBV24-1
CAISEAGQRGAEQYF TGTGCCATCAGTGAGGCGGGCCAGCGGGGGGCCGAGCAGTACTTC TRBD2 15 TRBJ2-7 few TRBV10-3
CASSRRTSGRVLNEQFF TGTGCCAGCAGCCGTCGGACTAGCGGGAGGGTTTTGAATGAGCAGTTCTTC TRBD2 17 TRBJ2-1 . TRBV11-2